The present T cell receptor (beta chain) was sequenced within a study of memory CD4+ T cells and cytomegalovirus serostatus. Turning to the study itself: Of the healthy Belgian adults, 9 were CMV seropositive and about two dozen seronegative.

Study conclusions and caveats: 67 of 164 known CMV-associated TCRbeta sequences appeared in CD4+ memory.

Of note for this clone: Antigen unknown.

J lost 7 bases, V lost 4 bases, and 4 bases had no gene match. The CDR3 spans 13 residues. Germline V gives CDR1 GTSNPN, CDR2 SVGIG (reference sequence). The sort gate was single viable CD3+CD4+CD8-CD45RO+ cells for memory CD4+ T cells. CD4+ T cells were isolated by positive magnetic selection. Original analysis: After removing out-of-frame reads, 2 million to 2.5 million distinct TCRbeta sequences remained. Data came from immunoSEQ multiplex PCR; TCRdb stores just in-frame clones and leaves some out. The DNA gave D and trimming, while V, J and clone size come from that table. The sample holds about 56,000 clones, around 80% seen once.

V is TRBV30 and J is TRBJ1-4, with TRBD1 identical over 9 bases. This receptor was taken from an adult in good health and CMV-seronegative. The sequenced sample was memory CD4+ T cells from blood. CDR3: CAWTRDRAEKLFF. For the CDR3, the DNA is TGTGCCTGGACCCGGGACAGGGCTGAAAAACTGTTTTTT.